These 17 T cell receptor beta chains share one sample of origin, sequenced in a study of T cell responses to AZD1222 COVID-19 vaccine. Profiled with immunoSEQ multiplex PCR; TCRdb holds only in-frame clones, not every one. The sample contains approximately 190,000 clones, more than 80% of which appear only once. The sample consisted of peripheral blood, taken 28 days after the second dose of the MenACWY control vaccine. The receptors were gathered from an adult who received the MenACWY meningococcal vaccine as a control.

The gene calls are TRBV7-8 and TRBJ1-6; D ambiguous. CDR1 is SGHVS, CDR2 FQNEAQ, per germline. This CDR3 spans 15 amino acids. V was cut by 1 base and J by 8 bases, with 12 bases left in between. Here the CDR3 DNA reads TGTGCCAGCAGCTTAGGTGCCAGAAAAGATTCACCCCTCCACTTT. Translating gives CASSLGARKDSPLHF.

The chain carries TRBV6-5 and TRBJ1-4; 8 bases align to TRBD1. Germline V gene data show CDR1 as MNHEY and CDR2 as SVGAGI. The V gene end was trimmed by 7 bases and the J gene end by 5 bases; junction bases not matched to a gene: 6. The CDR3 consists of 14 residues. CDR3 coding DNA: TGTGCCAGCACTGTTAGACAGGGGAATGAAAAACTGTTTTTT. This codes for CASTVRQGNEKLFF.

CDR3 residues: CASSLRSVETYEQYF. The CDR3 DNA is TGTGCCAGCAGCTTACGGTCAGTCGAAACCTACGAGCAGTACTTC. The chain carries TRBV7-3 and TRBJ2-7; no clear D. There are 15 residues in the CDR3. CDR1 and CDR2 from the germline V gene are SGHTA and FQGTGA. Trimming removed 2 bases at V and 2 bases at J, with 13 bases between.

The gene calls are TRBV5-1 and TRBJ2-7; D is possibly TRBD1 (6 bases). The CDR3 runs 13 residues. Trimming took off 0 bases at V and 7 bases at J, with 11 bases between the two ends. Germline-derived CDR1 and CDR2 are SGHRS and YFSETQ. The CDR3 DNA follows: TGCGCCAGCAGCTTGGGGACAGAGAAGGAGCAGTACTTC. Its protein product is CASSLGTEKEQYF.

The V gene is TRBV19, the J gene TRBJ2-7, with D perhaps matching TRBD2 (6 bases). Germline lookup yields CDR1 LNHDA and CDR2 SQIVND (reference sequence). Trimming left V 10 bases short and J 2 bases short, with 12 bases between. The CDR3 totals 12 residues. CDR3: CATGRGPYEQYF. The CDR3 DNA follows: TGTGCCACTGGGCGGGGACCCTACGAGCAGTACTTC.

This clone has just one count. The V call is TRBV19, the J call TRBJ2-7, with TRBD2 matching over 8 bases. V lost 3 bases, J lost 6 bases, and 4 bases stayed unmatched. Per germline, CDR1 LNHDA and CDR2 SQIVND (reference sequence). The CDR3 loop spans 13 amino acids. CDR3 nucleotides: TGTGCCAGTAGTATTAGAACTAGCGGCGAGCAGTACTTC. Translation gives CASSIRTSGEQYF.

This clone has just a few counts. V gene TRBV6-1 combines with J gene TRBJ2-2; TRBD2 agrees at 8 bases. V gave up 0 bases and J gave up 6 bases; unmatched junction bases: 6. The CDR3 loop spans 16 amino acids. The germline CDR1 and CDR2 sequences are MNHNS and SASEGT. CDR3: CASSEAVAGGAGELFF. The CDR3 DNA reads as TGTGCCAGCAGTGAAGCAGTGGCGGGAGGAGCCGGGGAGCTGTTTTTT.

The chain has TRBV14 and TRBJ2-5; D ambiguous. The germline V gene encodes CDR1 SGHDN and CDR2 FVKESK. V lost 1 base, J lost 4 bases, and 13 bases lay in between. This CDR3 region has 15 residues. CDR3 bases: TGTGCCAGCAGCCAAGGGCTTTATGCAAGAGAGACCCAGTACTTC. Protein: CASSQGLYARETQYF.

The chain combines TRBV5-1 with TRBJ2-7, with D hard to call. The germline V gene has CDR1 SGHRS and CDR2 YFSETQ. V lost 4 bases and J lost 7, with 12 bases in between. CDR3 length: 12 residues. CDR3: CASSEYYREQYF. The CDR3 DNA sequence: TGCGCCAGCAGCGAATATTACCGAGAGCAGTACTTC.

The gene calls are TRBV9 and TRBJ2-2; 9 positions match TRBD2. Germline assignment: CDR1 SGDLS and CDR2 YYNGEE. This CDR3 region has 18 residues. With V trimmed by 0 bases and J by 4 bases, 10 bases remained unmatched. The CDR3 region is CASSVGGLAGIGTGELFF. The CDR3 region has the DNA TGTGCCAGCAGCGTAGGGGGTCTAGCGGGAATAGGCACCGGGGAGCTGTTTTTT. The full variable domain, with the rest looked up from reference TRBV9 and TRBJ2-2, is DSGVTQTPKHLITATGQRVTLRCSPRSGDLSVYWYQQSLDQGLQFLIQYYNGEERAKGNILERFSAQQFPDLHSELNLSSLELGDSALYFCASSVGGLAGIGTGELFFGEGSRLTVL.

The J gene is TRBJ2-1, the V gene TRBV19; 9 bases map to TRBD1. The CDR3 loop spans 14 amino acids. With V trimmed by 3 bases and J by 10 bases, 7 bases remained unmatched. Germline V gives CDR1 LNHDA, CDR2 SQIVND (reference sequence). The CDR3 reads CASSIGTGIGEQFF. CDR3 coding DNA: TGTGCCAGTAGTATCGGGACAGGGATCGGCGAGCAGTTCTTC.

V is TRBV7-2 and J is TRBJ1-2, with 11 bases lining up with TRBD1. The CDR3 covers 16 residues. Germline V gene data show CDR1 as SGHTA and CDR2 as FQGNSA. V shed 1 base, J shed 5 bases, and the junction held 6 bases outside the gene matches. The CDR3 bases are TGTGCCAGCAGCTTAGTTGGGACAGGGGGGACATATGGCTACACCTTC. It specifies CASSLVGTGGTYGYTF.

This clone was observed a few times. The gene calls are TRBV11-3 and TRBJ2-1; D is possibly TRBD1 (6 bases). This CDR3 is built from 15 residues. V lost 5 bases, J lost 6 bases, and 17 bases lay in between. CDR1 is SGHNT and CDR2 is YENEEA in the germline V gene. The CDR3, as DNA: TGTGCCAGCAGCCCCGGCACCCGGACAGTCAATGAGCAGTTCTTC. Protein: CASSPGTRTVNEQFF.

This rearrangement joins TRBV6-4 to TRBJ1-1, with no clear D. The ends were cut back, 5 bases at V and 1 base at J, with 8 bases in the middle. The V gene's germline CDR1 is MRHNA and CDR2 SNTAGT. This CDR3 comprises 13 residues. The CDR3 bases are TGTGCCAGCAGTCTTAAATCGAACACTGAAGCTTTCTTT. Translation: CASSLKSNTEAFF.

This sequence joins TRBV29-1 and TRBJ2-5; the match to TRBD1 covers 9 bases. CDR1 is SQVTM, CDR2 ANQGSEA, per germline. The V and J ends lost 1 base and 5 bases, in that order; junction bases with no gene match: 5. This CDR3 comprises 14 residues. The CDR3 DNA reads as TGCAGCGTTGAAGGGACAGGGGCACGGGAGACCCAGTACTTC. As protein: CSVEGTGARETQYF.

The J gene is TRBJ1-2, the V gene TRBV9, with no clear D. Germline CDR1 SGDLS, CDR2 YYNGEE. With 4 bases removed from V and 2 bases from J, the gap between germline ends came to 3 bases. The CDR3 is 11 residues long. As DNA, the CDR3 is TGTGCCAGCAGCCTGAACTATGGCTACACCTTC. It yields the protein CASSLNYGYTF.

This CDR3 is CASSRGHGTSEAFF. The CDR3 bases are TGTGCCAGCAGTAGGGGACACGGAACCAGTGAAGCTTTCTTT. The V call is TRBV27, the J call TRBJ1-1; TRBD1 is a possible D gene (6 bases). This CDR3 has 14 amino acids. Germline-derived CDR1 and CDR2 are MNHEY and SMNVEV (reference sequence). Trimming left V 5 bases short and J 7 bases short, with 17 bases between.